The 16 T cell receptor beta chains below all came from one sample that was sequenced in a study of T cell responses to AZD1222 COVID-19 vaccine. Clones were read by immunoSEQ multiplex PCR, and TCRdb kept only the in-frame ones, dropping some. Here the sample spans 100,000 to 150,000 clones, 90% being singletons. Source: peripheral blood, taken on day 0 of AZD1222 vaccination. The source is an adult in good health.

CDR3 bases: TGTGCCAGCAGCCCTACGCACAATTCACCCCTCCACTTT. Translating it yields CASSPTHNSPLHF. The rearrangement links TRBV27 to TRBJ1-6, with D unclear. Germline CDR1 and CDR2: MNHEY and SMNVEV (reference sequence). The CDR3 extends over 13 amino acids. V was cut by 6 bases and J by 7 bases, with 10 bases left in between.

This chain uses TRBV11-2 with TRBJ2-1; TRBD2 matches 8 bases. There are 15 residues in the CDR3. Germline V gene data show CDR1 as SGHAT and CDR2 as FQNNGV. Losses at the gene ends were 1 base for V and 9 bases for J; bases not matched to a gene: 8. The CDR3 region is CASSLGAGVSREQFF. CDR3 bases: TGTGCCAGCAGCTTAGGAGCGGGAGTTTCCCGTGAGCAGTTCTTC.

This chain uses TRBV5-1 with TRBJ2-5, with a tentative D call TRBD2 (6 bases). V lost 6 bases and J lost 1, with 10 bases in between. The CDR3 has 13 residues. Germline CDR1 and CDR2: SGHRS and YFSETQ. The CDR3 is CASTRELQETQYF. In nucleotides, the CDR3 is TGCGCCAGCACGCGGGAACTCCAAGAGACCCAGTACTTC.

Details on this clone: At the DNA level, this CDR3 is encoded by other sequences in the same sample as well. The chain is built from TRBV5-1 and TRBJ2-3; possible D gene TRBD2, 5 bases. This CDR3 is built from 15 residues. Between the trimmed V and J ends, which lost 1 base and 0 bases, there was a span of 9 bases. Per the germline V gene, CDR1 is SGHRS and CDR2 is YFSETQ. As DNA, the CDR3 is TGCGCCAGCAGCTTGCCGGGAACTAGCACAGATACGCAGTATTTT. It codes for CASSLPGTSTDTQYF. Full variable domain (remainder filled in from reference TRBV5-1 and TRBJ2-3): KAGVTQTPRYLIKTRGQQVTLSCSPISGHRSVSWYQQTPGQGLQFLFEYFSETQRNKGNFPGRFSGRQFSNSRSEMNVSTLELGDSALYLCASSLPGTSTDTQYFGPGTRLTVL.

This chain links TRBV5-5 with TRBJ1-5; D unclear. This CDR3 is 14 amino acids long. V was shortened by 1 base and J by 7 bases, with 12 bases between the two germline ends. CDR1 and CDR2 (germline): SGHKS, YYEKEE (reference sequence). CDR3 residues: CASSLSQDVQPQHF. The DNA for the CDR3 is TGTGCCAGCAGCTTGTCTCAGGACGTCCAGCCCCAGCATTTT.

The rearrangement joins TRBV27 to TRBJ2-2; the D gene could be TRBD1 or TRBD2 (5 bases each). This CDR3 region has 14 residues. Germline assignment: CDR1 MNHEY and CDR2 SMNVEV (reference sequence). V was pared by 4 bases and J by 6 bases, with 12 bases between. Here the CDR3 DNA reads TGTGCCAGCAGTTCAGGGACGTGGCCCGGGGAGCTGTTTTTT. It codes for CASSSGTWPGELFF.

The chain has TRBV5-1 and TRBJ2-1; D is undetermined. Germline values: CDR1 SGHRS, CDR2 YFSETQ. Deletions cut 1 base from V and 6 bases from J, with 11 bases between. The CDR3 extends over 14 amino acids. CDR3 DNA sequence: TGCGCCAGCAGCTTGAGAGGCCCGGGCAATGAGCAGTTCTTC. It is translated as CASSLRGPGNEQFF.

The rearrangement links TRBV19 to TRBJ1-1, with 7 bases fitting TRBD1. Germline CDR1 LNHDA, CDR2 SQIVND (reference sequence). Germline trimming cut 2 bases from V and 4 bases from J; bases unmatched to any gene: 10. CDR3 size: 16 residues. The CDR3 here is CASSITGTERGTEAFF. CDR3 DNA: TGTGCCAGTAGTATAACAGGGACAGAGAGGGGCACTGAAGCTTTCTTT.

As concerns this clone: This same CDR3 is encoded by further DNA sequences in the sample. In nucleotides, the CDR3 is TGCGCCAGCAGCTTGGAGAGCAGCACAGATACGCAGTATTTT. This encodes CASSLESSTDTQYF. J is TRBJ2-3 and V is TRBV5-1; D gene unclear. The CDR3 runs to 14 residues. Germline V CDR1 and CDR2: SGHRS, YFSETQ. The V end was cut by 0 bases, the J end by 0 bases, with 5 bases between. Together with reference TRBV5-1 and TRBJ2-3, the CDR3 gives the full variable domain: KAGVTQTPRYLIKTRGQQVTLSCSPISGHRSVSWYQQTPGQGLQFLFEYFSETQRNKGNFPGRFSGRQFSNSRSEMNVSTLELGDSALYLCASSLESSTDTQYFGPGTRLTVL.

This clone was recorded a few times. The CDR3 region is CASTRVRSGTYEQYF. The CDR3 DNA sequence: TGTGCCAGCACCAGGGTACGGAGCGGGACCTACGAGCAGTACTTC. The chain joins TRBV6-5 to TRBJ2-7; 7 nucleotides match TRBD2. Per germline, CDR1 MNHEY and CDR2 SVGAGI. V lost 7 bases, J lost 2 bases, and 11 bases stayed unmatched. This CDR3 contains 15 residues.

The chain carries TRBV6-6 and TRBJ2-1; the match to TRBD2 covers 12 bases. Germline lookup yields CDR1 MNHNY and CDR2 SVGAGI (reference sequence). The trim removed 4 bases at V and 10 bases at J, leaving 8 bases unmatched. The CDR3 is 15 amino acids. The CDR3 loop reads CASSSLAGGPVEQFF. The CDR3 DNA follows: TGTGCCAGCAGTTCCCTAGCGGGAGGGCCGGTGGAGCAGTTCTTC.

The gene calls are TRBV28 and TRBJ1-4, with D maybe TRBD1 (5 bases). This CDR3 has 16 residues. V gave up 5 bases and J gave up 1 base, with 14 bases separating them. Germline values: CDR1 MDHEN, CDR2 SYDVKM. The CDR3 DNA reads TGTGCCAGCAGTACCACAACAGGAGGAACTAATGAAAAACTGTTTTTT. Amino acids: CASSTTTGGTNEKLFF. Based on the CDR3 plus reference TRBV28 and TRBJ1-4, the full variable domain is DVKVTQSSRYLVKRTGEKVFLECVQDMDHENMFWYRQDPGLGLRLIYFSYDVKMKEKGDIPEGYSVSREKKERFSLILESASTNQTSMYLCASSTTTGGTNEKLFFGSGTQLSVL.

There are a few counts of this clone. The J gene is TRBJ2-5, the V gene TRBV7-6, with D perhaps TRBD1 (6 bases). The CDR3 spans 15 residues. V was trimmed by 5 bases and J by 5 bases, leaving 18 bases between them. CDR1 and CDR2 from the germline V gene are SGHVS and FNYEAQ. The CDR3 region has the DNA TGTGCCAGCAGCCCCCTTGGGGGAAGGGGGGAGACCCAGTACTTC. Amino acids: CASSPLGGRGETQYF.

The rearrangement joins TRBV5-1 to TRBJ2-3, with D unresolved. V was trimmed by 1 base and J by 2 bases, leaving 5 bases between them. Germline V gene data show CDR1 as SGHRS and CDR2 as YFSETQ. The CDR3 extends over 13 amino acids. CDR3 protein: CASSLSLTDTQYF. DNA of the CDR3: TGCGCCAGCAGCTTGAGTCTCACAGATACGCAGTATTTT.

CDR3 DNA sequence: TGCGCCAGCAGGGTTACAGGGTGGCAAGAGACCCAGTACTTC. It translates to CASRVTGWQETQYF. The chain employs TRBV5-1 and TRBJ2-5; the D gene is possibly TRBD1 (6 bases). V gave up 5 bases and J gave up 2 bases, with 13 bases separating them. The CDR3 contains 14 residues. CDR1 is SGHRS, CDR2 YFSETQ, per germline. The full variable domain, completed using reference TRBV5-1 and TRBJ2-5, is KAGVTQTPRYLIKTRGQQVTLSCSPISGHRSVSWYQQTPGQGLQFLFEYFSETQRNKGNFPGRFSGRQFSNSRSEMNVSTLELGDSALYLCASRVTGWQETQYFGPGTRLLVL.

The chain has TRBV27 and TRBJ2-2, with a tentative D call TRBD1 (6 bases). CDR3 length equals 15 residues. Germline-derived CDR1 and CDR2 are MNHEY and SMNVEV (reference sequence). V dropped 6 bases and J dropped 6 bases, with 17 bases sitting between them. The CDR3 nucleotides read TGTGCCAGCAGAAAAGGGGACAAATCCCCCGGGGAGCTGTTTTTT. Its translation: CASRKGDKSPGELFF.